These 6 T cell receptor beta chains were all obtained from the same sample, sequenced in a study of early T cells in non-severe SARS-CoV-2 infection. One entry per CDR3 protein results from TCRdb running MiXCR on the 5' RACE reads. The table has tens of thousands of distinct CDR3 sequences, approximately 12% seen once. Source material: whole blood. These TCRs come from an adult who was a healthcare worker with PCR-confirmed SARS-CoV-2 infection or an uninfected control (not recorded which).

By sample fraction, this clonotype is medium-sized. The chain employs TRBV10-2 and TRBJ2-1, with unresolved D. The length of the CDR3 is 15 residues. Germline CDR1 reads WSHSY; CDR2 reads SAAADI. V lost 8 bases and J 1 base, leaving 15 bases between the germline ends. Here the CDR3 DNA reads TGCGCCAGCGGACCACCTAGTCGGTCCTACAATGAGCAGTTCTTC. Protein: CASGPPSRSYNEQFF.

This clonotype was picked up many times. The CDR3 DNA reads as TGTGCCAGCAGCAGGGGGGACTCTTCTAATTCACCCCTCCACTTT. Its protein product is CASSRGDSSNSPLHF. V and J are TRBV3-1 and TRBJ1-6; a weak D match, TRBD1 (6 bases). V was cut by 5 bases and J by 6 bases, with 14 bases left in between. There are 15 residues in the CDR3. Germline loops: CDR1 LGHDT, CDR2 YNNKEL (reference sequence).

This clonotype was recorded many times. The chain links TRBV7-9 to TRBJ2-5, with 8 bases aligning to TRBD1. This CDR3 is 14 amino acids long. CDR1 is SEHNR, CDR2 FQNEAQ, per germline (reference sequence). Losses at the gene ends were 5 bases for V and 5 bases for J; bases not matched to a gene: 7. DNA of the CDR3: TGTGCCAGCAGCCGGACAGGGTATTCGGAGACCCAGTACTTC. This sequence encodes CASSRTGYSETQYF.

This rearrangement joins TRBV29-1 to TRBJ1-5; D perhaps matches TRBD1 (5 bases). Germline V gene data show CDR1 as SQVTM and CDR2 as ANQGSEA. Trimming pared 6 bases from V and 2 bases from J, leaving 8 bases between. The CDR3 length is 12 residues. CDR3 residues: CSVRDGNQPQHF. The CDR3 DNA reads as TGCAGCGTCCGGGACGGCAATCAGCCCCAGCATTTT. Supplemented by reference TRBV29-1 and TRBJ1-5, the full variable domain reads SAVISQKPSRDICQRGTSLTIQCQVDSQVTMMFWYRQQPGQSLTLIATANQGSEATYESGFVIDKFPISRPNLTFSTLTVSNMSPEDSSIYLCSVRDGNQPQHFGDGTRLSIL.

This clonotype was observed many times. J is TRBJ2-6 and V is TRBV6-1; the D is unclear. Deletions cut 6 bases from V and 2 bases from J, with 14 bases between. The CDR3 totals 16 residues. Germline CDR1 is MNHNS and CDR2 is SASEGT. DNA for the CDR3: TGTGCCAGCAGCGAAAAAGATGGGACTGGGGCCAACGTCCTGACTTTC. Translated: CASSEKDGTGANVLTF.

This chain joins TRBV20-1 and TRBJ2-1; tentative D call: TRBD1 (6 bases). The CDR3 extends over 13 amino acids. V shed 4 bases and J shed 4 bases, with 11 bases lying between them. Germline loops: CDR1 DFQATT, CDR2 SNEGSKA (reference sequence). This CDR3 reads CSANGGPYNEQFF. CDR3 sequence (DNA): TGCAGTGCTAATGGGGGCCCGTACAATGAGCAGTTCTTC.